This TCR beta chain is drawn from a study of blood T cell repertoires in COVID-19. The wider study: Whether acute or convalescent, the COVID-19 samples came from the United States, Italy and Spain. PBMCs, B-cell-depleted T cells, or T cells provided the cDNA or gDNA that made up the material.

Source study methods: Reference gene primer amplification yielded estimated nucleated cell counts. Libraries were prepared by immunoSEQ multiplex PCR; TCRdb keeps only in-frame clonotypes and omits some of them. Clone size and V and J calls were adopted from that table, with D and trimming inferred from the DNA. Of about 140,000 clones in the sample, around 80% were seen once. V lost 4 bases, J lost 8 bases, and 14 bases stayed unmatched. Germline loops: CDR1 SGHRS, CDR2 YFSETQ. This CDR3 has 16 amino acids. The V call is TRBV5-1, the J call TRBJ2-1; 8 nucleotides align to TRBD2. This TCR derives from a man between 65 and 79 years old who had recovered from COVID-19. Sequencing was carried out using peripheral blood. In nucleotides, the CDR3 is TGCGCCAGCAGCCGCTTTGGGACTAGTGAAGTGGATGAGCAGTTCTTC. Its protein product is CASSRFGTSEVDEQFF. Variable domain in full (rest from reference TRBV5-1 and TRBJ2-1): KAGVTQTPRYLIKTRGQQVTLSCSPISGHRSVSWYQQTPGQGLQFLFEYFSETQRNKGNFPGRFSGRQFSNSRSEMNVSTLELGDSALYLCASSRFGTSEVDEQFFGPGTRLTVL.